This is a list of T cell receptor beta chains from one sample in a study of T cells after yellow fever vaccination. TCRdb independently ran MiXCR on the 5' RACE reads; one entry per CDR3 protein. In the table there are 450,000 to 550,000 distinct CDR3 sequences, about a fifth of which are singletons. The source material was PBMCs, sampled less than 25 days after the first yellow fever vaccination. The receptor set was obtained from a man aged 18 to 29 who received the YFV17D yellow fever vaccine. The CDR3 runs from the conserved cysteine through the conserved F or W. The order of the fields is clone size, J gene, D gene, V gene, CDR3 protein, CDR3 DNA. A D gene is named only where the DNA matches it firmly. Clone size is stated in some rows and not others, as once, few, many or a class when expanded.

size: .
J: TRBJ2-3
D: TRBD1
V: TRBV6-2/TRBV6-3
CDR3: CASSLPGQAFSTDTQYF
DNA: TGTGCCAGCAGTTTACCGGGACAGGCCTTTAGCACAGATACGCAGTATTTT

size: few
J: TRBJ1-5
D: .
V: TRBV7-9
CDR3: CASSDSNSNQPQHF
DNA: TGTGCCAGCAGCGACAGTAATAGCAATCAGCCCCAGCATTTT

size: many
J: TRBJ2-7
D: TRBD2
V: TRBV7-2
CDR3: CASSSGGNSYEQYF
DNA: TGTGCCAGCAGTTCGGGGGGTAACTCCTACGAGCAGTACTTC

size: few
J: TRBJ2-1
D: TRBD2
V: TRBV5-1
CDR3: CASSAGTSGAELLMKQFF
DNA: TGCGCCAGCAGCGCCGGGACTAGCGGGGCCGAACTATTAATGAAGCAGTTCTTC

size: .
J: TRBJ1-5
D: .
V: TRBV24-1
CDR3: CATSDRDSYSNQPQHF
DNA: TGTGCCACCAGTGACCGCGACAGTTATAGCAATCAGCCCCAGCATTTT

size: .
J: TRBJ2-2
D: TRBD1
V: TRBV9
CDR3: CASSVARDSSNTGELFF
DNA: TGTGCCAGCAGCGTAGCCCGGGACAGCTCGAACACCGGGGAGCTGTTTTTT

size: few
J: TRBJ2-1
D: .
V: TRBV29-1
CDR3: CSTIRINNEQFF
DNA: TGCAGTACGATTAGAATAAACAATGAGCAGTTCTTC

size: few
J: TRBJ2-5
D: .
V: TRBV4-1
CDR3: CASSQEVPETQYF
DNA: TGCGCCAGCAGCCAAGAAGTTCCGGAGACCCAGTACTTC

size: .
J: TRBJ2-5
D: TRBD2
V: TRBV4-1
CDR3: CASSQVGLGLAEETQYF
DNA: TGCGCCAGCAGCCAAGTGGGGTTAGGACTAGCGGAAGAGACCCAGTACTTC

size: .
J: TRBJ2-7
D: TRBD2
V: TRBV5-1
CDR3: CASSPQTSGEFYEQYF
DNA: TGCGCCAGCAGCCCCCAGACTAGCGGGGAATTCTACGAGCAGTACTTC

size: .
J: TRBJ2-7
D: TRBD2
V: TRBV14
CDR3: CASSSREGGTFEQYF
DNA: TGTGCCAGCAGCTCCCGGGAGGGAGGAACCTTCGAGCAGTACTTC

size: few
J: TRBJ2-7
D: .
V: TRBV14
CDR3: CASSPSRGGEQYF
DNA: TGTGCCAGCAGCCCCAGTCGAGGCGGAGAGCAGTACTTC

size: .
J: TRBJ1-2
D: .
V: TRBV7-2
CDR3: CASSLGPEDYGYTF
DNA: TGTGCCAGCAGCTTGGGTCCAGAGGACTATGGCTACACCTTC

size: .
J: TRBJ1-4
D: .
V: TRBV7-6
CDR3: CASSLNSGEEKLFF
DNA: TGTGCCAGCAGCTTAAACTCGGGGGAGGAAAAACTGTTTTTT

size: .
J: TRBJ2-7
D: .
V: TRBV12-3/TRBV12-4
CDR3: CASGWVEEQYF
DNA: TGTGCCAGCGGGTGGGTGGAGGAGCAGTACTTC